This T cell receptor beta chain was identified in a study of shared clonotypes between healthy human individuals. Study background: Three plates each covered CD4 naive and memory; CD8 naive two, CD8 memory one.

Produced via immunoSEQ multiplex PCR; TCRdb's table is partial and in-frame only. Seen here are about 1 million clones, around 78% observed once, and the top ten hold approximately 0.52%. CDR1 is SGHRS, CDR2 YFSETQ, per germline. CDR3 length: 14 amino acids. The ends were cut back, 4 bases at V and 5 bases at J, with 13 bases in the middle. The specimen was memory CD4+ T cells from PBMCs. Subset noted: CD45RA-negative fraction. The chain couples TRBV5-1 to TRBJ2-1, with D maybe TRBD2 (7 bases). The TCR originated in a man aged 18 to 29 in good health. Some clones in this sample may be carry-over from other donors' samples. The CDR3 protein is CASSPVGGDNEQFF. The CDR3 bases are TGCGCCAGCAGCCCCGTAGGGGGGGACAATGAGCAGTTCTTC.